The table lists the clone carrying this TCR beta chain with a few counts. These data are taken from a study of cytotoxic CD8 clonotypes in ibrutinib-treated CLL. Profiling relied on immunoSEQ multiplex PCR, and the TCRdb table lists in-frame clones only, not all of them. The top ten hold around 5.3% of the sample, which has 250,000 to 350,000 clones, roughly three quarters seen once. V gave up 5 bases and J gave up 2 bases, with 10 bases separating them. CDR1 is MGHRA and CDR2 is YSYEKL in the germline V gene. CDR3 length: 13 residues. Cryopreserved PBMCs yielded 1.5 to 2 micrograms of genomic DNA for TCR beta libraries.

This chain links TRBV4-1 with TRBJ2-7; no definite D call. Material: PBMCs, obtained at disease progression, from a patient treated with ibrutinib. The clonotype comes from a human donor with chronic lymphocytic leukemia. CDR3 region: CASSSQSPYEQYF. The CDR3 DNA reads as TGCGCCAGCAGCTCCCAAAGCCCCTACGAGCAGTACTTC.